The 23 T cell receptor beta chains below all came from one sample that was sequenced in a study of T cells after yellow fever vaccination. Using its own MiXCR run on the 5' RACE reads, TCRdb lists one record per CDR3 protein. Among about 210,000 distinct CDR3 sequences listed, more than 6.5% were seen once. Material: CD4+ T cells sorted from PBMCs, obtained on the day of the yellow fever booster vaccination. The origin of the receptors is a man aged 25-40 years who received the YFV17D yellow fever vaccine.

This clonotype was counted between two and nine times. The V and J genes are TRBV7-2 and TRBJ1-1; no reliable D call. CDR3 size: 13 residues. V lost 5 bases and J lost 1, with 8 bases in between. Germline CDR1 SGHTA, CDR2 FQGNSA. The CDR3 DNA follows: TGTGCCAGCAGCATGATAAGGAACACTGAAGCTTTCTTT. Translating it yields CASSMIRNTEAFF.

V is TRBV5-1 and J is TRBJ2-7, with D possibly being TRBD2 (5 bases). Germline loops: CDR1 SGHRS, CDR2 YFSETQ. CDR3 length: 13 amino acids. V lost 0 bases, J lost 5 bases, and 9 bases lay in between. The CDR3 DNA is TGCGCCAGCAGCTTGGAGTGGGGAGACGAGCAGTACTTC. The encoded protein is CASSLEWGDEQYF.

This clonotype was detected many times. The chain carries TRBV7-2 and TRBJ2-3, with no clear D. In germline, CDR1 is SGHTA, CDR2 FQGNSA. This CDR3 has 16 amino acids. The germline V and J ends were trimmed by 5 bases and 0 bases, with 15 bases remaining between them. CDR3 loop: CASSPMAAASTDTQYF. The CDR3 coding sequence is TGTGCCAGCAGCCCCATGGCAGCCGCTAGCACAGATACGCAGTATTTT.

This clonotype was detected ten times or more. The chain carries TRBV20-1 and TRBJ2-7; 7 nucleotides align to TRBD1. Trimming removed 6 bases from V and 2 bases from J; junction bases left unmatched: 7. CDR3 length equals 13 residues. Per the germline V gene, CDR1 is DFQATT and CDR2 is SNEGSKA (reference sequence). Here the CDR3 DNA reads TGCAGTGCCAAGGGGGCTAGTCCCTACGAGCAGTACTTC. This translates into CSAKGASPYEQYF.

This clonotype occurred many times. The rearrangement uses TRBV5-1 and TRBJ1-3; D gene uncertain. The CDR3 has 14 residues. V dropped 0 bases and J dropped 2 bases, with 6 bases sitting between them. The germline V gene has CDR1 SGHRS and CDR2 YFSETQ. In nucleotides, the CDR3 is TGCGCCAGCAGCTTGGGGGAGACTGGAAACACCATATATTTT. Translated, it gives CASSLGETGNTIYF.

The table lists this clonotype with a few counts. Here the CDR3 DNA reads TGCAGTGCTAGTCAGCGGGAGATACAAGATACGCAGTATTTT. Protein: CSASQREIQDTQYF. V is TRBV20-1 and J is TRBJ2-3, with 8 bases fitting TRBD2. The CDR3 covers 14 residues. Per germline, CDR1 DFQATT and CDR2 SNEGSKA (reference sequence). V dropped 3 bases and J dropped 5; count of bases not matched to a gene: 7.

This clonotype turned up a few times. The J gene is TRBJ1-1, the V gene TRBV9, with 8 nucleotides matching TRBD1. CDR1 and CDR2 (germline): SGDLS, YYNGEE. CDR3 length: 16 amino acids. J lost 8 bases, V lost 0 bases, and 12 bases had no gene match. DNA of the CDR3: TGTGCCAGCAGCGTAGCCCCCGCAGGACAGGGATTAGAAGCTTTCTTT. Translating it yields CASSVAPAGQGLEAFF.

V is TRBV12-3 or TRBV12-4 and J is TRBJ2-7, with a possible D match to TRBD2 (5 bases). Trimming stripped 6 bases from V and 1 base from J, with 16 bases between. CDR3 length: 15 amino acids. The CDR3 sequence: CASSWTLRASYEQYF. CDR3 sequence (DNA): TGTGCCAGCAGCTGGACTCTGAGGGCTTCCTACGAGCAGTACTTC.

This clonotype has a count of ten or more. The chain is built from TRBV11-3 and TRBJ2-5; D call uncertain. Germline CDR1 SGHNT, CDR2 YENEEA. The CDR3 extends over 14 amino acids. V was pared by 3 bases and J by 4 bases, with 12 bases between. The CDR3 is CASSFRGDGETQYF. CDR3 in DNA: TGTGCCAGCAGCTTCCGTGGCGATGGAGAGACCCAGTACTTC.

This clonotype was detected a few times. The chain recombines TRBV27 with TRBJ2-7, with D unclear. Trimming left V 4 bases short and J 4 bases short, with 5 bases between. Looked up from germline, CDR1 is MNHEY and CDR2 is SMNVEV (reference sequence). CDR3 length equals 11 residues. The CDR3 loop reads CASSSWYEQYF. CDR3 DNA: TGTGCCAGCAGTTCGTGGTACGAGCAGTACTTC.

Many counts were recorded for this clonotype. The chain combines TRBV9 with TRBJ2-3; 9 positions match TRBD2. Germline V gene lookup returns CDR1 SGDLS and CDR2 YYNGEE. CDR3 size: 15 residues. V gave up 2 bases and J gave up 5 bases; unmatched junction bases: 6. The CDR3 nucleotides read TGTGCCAGCAGCGTTGCGGGAGGGCCCATAGATACGCAGTATTTT. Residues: CASSVAGGPIDTQYF. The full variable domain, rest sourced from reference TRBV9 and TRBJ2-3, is DSGVTQTPKHLITATGQRVTLRCSPRSGDLSVYWYQQSLDQGLQFLIQYYNGEERAKGNILERFSAQQFPDLHSELNLSSLELGDSALYFCASSVAGGPIDTQYFGPGTRLTVL.

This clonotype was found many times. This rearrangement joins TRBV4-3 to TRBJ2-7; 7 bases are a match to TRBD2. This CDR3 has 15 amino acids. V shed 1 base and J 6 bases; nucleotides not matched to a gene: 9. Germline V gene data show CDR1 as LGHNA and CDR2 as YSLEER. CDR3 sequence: CASSQGREIRSEQYF. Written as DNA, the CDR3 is TGCGCCAGCAGCCAAGGGCGGGAGATTCGTTCCGAGCAGTACTTC.

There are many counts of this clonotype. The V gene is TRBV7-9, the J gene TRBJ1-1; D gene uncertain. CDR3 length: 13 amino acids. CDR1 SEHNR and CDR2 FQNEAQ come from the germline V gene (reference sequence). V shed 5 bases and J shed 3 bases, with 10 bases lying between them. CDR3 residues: CASSKRSDTEAFF. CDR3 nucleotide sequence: TGTGCCAGCAGCAAGAGGTCTGACACTGAAGCTTTCTTT. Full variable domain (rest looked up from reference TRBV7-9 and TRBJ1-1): DTGVSQNPRHKITKRGQNVTFRCDPISEHNRLYWYRQTLGQGPEFLTYFQNEAQLEKSRLLSDRFSAERPKGSFSTLEIQRTEQGDSAMYLCASSKRSDTEAFFGQGTRLTVV.

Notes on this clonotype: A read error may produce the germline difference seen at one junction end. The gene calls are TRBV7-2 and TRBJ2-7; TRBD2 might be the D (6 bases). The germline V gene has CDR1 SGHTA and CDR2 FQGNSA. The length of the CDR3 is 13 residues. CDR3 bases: TGTGCCAGCAGCTTAATTCCACGGCGGAGGGTGGACTTC. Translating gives CASSLIPRRRVDF.

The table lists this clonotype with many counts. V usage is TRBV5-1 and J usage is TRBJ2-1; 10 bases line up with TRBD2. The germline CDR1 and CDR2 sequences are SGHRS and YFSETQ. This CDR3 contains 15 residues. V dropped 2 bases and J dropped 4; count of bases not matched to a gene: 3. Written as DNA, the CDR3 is TGCGCCAGCAGCTTAGGGACTAGCGAGTACAATGAGCAGTTCTTC. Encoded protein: CASSLGTSEYNEQFF.

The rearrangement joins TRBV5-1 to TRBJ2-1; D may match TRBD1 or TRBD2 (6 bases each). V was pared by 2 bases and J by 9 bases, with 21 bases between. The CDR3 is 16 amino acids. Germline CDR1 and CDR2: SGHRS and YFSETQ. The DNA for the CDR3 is TGCGCCAGCAGCTTCGGGACATCTAGCGCCCAGATTGAGCAGTTCTTC. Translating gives CASSFGTSSAQIEQFF. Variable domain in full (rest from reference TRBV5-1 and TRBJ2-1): KAGVTQTPRYLIKTRGQQVTLSCSPISGHRSVSWYQQTPGQGLQFLFEYFSETQRNKGNFPGRFSGRQFSNSRSEMNVSTLELGDSALYLCASSFGTSSAQIEQFFGPGTRLTVL.

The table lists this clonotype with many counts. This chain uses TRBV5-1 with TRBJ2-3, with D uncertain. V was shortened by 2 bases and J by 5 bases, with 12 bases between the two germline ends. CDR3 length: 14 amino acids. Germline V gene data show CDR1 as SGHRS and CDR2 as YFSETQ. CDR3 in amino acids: CASSLGVFGDTQYF. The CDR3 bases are TGCGCCAGCAGCTTAGGCGTCTTTGGAGATACGCAGTATTTT.

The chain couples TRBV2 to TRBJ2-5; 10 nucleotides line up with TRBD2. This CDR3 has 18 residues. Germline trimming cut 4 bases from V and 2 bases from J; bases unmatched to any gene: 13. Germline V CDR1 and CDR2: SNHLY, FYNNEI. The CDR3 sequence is CASSALAGAHSKQETQYF. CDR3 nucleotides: TGTGCCAGCAGTGCCCTAGCGGGAGCTCACTCAAAACAAGAGACCCAGTACTTC. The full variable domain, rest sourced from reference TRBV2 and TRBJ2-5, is EPEVTQTPSHQVTQMGQEVILRCVPISNHLYFYWYRQILGQKVEFLVSFYNNEISEKSEIFDDQFSVERPDGSNFTLKIRSTKLEDSAMYFCASSALAGAHSKQETQYFGPGTRLLVL.

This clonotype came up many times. CDR3 sequence reads: CSVLTFYEQYF. CDR3 DNA: TGCAGCGTTCTCACCTTCTACGAGCAGTACTTC. This sequence joins TRBV29-1 and TRBJ2-7; no clear D gene. The V gene lost 5 bases and the J gene lost 3 bases, with 8 bases spanning the gap. Germline CDR1 is SQVTM and CDR2 is ANQGSEA. This CDR3 is 11 amino acids long.

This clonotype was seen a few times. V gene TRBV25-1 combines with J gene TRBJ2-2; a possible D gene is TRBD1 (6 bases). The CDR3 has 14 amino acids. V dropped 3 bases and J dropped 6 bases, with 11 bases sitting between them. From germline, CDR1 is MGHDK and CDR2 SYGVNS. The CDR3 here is CASSDGRGAGELFF. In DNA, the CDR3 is TGTGCCAGCAGTGACGGCAGGGGTGCCGGGGAGCTGTTTTTT.

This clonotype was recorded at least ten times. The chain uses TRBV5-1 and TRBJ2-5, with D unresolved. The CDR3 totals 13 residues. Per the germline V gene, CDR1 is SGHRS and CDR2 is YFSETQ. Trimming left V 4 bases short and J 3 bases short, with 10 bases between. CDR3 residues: CASSVVGEETQYF. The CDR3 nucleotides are TGCGCCAGCAGCGTAGTCGGAGAAGAGACCCAGTACTTC.

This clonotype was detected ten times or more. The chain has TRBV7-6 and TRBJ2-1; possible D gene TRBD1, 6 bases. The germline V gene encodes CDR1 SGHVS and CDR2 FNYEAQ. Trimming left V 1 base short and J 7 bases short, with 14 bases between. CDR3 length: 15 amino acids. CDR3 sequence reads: CASSLVQGGNNEQFF. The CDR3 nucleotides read TGTGCCAGCAGCTTAGTACAGGGTGGAAATAATGAGCAGTTCTTC. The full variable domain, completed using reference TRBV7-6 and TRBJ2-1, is GAGVSQSPRYKVTKRGQDVALRCDPISGHVSLYWYRQALGQGPEFLTYFNYEAQQDKSGLPNDRFSAERPEGSISTLTIQRTEQRDSAMYRCASSLVQGGNNEQFFGPGTRLTVL.

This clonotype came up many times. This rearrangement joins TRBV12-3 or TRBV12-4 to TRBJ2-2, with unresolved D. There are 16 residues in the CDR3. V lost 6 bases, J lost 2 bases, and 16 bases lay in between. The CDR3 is CASSSNPAANTGELFF. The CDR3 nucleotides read TGTGCCAGCAGCTCCAACCCGGCAGCCAACACCGGGGAGCTGTTTTTT.